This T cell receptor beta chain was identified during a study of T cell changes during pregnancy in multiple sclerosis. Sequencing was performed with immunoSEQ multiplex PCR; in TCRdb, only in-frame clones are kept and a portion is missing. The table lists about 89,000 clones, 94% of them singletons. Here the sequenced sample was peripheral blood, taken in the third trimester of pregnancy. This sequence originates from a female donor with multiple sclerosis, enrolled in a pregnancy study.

The CDR3 reads CASSPGLANIQYF. The CDR3 coding sequence is TGTGCCAGCTCACCCGGACTAGCGAACATTCAGTACTTC. The genes are TRBV18 and TRBJ2-4; 9 nucleotides agree with TRBD2. CDR3 length: 13 residues. Germline V CDR1 and CDR2: KGHSH, LQKENI. Trimming at V came to 3 bases and at J to 7 bases, leaving 1 base not matched to a gene.